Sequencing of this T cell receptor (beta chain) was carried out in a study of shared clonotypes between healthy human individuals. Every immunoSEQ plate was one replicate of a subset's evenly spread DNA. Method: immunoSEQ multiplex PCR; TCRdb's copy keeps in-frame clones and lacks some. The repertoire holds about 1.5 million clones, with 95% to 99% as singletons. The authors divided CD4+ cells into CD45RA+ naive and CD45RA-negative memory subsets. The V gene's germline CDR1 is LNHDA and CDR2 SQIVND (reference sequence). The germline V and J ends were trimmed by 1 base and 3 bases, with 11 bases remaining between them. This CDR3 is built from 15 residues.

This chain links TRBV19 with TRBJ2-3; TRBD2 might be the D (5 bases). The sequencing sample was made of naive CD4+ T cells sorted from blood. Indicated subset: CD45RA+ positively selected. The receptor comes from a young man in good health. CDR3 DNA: TGTGCCAGTAGTATAGTACACGGGAAGACAGATACGCAGTATTTT. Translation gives CASSIVHGKTDTQYF.